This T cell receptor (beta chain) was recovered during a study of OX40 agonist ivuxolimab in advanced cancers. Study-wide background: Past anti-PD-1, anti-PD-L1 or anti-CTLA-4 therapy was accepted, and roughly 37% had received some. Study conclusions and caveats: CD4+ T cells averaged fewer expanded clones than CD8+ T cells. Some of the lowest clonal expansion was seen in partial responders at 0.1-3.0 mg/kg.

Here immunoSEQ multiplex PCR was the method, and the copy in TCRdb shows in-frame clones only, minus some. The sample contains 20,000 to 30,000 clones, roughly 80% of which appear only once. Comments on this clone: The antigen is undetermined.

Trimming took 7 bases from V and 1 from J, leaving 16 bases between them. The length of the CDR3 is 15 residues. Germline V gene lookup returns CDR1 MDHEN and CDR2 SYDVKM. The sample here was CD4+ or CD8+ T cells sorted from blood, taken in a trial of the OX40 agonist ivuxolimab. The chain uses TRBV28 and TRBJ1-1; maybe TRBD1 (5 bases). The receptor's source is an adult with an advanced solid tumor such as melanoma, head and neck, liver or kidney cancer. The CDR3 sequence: CASIQGGGGNTEAFF. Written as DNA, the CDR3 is TGTGCCAGCATTCAAGGAGGTGGGGGGAACACTGAAGCTTTCTTT.